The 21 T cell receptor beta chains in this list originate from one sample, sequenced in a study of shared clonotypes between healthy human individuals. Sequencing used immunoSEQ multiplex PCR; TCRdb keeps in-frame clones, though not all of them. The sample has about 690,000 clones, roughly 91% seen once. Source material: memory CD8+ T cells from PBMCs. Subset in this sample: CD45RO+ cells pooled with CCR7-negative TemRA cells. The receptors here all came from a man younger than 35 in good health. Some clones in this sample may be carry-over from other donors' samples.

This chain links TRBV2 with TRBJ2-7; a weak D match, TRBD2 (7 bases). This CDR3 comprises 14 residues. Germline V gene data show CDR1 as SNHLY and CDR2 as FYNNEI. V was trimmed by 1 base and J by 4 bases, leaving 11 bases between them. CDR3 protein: CASSEGGGGYEQYF. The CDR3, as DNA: TGTGCCAGCAGTGAAGGGGGAGGGGGGTACGAGCAGTACTTC.

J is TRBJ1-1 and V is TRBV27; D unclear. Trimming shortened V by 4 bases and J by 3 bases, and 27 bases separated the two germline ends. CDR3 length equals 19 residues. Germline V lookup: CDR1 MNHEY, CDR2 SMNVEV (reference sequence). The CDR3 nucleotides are TGTGCCAGCAGTTCTTTGGGCGGCCCGCTTCGTCGGGGTGACACTGAAGCTTTCTTT. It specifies CASSSLGGPLRRGDTEAFF.

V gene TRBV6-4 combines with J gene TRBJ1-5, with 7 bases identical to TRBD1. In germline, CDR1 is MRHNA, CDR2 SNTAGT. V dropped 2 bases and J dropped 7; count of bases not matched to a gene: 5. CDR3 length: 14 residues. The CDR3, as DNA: TGTGCCAGCAGTGACCCTTCAGGGGGACAGCCCCAGCATTTT. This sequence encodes CASSDPSGGQPQHF.

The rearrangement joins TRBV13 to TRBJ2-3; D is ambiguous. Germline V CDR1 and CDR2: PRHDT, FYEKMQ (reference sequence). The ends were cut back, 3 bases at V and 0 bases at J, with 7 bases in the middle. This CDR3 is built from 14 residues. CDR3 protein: CASSFPTSTDTQYF. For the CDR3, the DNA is TGTGCCAGCAGCTTCCCGACAAGCACAGATACGCAGTATTTT. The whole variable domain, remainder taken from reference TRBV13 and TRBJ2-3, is AAGVIQSPRHLIKEKRETATLKCYPIPRHDTVYWYQQGPGQDPQFLISFYEKMQSDKGSIPDRFSAQQFSDYHSELNMSSLELGDSALYFCASSFPTSTDTQYFGPGTRLTVL.

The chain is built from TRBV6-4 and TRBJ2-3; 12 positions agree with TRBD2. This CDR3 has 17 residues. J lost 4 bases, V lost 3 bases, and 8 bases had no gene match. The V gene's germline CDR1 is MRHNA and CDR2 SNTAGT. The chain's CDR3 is CASSDLGLAGGADTQYF. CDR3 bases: TGTGCCAGCAGTGATCTCGGGCTAGCGGGAGGGGCAGATACGCAGTATTTT.

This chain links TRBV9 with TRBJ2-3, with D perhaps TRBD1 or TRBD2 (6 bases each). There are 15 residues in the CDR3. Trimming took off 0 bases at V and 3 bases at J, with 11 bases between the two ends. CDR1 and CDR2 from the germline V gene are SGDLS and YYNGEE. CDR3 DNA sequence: TGTGCCAGCAGCGTAGTTGGGGGGCGTACAGATACGCAGTATTTT. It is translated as CASSVVGGRTDTQYF.

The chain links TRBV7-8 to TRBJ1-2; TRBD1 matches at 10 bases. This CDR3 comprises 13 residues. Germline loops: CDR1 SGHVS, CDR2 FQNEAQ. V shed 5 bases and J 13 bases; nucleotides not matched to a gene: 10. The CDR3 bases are TGTGCCAGCAGCGACAATTGGACAGGGGGAGTCACCTTC. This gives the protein CASSDNWTGGVTF.

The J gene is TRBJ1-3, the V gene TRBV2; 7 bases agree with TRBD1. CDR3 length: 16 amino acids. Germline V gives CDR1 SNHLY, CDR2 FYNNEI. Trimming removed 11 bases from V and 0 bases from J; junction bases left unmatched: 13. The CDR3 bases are TGTGCCTTAATTCGGGACAGCGTCAACTCTGGAAACACCATATATTTT. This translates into CALIRDSVNSGNTIYF.

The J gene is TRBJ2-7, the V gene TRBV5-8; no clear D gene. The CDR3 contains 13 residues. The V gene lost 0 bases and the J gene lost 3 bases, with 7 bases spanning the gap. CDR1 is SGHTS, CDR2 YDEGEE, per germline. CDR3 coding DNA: TGTGCCAGCAGCTTGGTTCCTAGCTACGAGCAGTACTTC. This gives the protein CASSLVPSYEQYF.

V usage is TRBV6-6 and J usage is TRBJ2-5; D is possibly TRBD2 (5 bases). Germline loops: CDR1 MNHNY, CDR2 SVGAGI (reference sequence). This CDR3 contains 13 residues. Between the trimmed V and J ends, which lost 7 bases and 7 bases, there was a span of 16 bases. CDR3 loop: CASNSGSKPTQYF. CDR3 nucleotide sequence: TGTGCCAGCAACAGCGGAAGTAAGCCGACCCAGTACTTC.

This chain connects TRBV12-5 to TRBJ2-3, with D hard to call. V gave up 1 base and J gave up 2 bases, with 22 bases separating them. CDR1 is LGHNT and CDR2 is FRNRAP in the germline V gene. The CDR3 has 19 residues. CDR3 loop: CASGLARPTEAKPTDTQYF. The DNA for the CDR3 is TGTGCTAGTGGTTTGGCGAGACCGACCGAAGCAAAACCCACAGATACGCAGTATTTT.

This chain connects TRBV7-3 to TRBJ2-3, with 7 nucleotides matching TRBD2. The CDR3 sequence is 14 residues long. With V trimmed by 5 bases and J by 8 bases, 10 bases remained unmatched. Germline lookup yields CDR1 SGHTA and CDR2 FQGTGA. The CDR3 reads CASSPHVGEGTQYF. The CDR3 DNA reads TGTGCCAGCAGCCCCCACGTTGGGGAGGGTACGCAGTATTTT.

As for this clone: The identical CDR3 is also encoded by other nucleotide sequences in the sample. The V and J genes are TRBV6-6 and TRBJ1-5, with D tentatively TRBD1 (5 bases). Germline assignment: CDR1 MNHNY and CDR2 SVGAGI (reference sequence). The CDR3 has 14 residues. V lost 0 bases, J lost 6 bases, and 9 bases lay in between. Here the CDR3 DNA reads TGTGCCAGCAGTTACTCGGAGGGGCTTCAGCCCCAGCATTTT. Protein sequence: CASSYSEGLQPQHF.

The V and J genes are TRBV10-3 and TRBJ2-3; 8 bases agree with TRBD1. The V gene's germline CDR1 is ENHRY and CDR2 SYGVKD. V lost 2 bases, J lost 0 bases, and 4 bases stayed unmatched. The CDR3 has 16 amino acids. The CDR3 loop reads CAISEPNRGSTDTQYF. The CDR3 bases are TGTGCCATCAGTGAGCCGAACAGGGGGAGCACAGATACGCAGTATTTT.

The CDR3 DNA sequence: TGTGCCAGCAGTCCCACTGAGGGGACGGTCTACTACAATGAGCAGTTCTTC. Its translation is CASSPTEGTVYYNEQFF. V gene TRBV27 combines with J gene TRBJ2-1; D may correspond to TRBD1 or TRBD2 (5 bases each). The CDR3 runs to 17 residues. Trimming pared 5 bases from V and 3 bases from J, leaving 20 bases between. Germline V gene lookup returns CDR1 MNHEY and CDR2 SMNVEV (reference sequence).

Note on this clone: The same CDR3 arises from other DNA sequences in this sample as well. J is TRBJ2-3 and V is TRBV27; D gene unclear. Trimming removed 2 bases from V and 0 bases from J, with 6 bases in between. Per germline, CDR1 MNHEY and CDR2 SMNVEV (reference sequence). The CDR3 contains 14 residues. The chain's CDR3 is CASSLRASTDTQYF. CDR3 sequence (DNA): TGTGCCAGCAGTTTAAGGGCTAGCACAGATACGCAGTATTTT.

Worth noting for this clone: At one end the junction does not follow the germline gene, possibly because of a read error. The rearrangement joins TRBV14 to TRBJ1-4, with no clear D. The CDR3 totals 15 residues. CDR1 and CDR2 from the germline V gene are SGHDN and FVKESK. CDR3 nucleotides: TGTGCCAGTAGCCAAGACGGAAAGCCTAATGAAAAACTGTTTTTT. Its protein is CASSQDGKPNEKLFF.

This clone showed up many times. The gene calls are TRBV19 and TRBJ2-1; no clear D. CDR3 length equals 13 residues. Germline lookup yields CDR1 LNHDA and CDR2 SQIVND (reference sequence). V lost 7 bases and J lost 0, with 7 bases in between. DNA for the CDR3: TGTGCCAGTACTAGTAGCTCCTACAATGAGCAGTTCTTC. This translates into CASTSSSYNEQFF. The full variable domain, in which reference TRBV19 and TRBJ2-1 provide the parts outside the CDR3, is DGGITQSPKYLFRKEGQNVTLSCEQNLNHDAMYWYRQDPGQGLRLIYYSQIVNDFQKGDIAEGYSVSREKKESFPLTVTSAQKNPTAFYLCASTSSSYNEQFFGPGTRLTVL.

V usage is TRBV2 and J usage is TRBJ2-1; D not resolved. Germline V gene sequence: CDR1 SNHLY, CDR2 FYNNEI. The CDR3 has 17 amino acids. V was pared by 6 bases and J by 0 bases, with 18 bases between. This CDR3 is CASRIRWSSYSYNEQFF. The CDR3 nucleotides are TGTGCCAGCAGAATTCGTTGGTCTTCGTACTCCTACAATGAGCAGTTCTTC.

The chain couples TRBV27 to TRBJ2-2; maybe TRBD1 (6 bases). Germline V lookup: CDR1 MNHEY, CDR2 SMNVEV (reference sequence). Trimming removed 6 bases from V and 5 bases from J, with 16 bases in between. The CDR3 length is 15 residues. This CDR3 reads CASRGGTGWTGELFF. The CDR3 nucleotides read TGTGCCAGCAGAGGCGGCACAGGGTGGACCGGGGAGCTGTTTTTT.

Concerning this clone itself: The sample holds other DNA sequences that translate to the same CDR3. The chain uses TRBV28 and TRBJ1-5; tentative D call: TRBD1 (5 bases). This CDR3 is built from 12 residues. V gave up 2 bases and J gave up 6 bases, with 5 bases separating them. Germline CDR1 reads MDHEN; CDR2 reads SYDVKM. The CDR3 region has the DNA TGTGCCAGCAGTTTAGGGGGTCAGCCCCAGCATTTT. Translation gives CASSLGGQPQHF. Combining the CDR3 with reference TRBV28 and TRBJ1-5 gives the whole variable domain DVKVTQSSRYLVKRTGEKVFLECVQDMDHENMFWYRQDPGLGLRLIYFSYDVKMKEKGDIPEGYSVSREKKERFSLILESASTNQTSMYLCASSLGGQPQHFGDGTRLSIL.